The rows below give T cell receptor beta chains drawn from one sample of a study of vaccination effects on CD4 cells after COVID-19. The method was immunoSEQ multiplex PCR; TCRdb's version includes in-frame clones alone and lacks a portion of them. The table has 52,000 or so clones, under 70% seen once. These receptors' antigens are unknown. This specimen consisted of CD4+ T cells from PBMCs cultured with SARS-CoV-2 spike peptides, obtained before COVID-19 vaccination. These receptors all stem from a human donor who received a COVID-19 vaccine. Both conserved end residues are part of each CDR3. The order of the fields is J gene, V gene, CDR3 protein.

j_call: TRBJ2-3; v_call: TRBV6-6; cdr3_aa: CASSYLDTQYF
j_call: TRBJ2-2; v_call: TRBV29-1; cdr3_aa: CSVGPRANTGELFF
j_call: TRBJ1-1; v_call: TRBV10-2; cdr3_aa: CASSELSTEAFF
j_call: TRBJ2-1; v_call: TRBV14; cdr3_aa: CASSQVKREFEQFF
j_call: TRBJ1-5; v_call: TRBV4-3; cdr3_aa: CASSQDRVGPQHF
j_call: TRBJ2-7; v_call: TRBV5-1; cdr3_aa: CASSEGLAGGRPHEQYF
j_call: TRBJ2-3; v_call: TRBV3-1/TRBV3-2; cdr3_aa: CASSRADSTDTQYF
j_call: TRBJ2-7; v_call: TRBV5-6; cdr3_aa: CASSLGSGQRPYEQYF
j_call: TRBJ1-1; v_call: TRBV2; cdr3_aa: CASGPQGITEAFF
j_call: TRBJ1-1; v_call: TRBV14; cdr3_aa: CASSQVGGNTEAFF
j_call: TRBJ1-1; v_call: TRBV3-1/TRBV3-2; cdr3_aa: CASSQPGTGTEAFF
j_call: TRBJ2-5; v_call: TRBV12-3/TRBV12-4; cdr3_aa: CASSRSGGGSQYF
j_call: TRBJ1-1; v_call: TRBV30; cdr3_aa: CACARGVKIEVTEAFF
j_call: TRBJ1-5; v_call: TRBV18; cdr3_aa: CASSPSDQPQHF
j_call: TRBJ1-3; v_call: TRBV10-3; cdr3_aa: CAISEGRTRIGNTIYF
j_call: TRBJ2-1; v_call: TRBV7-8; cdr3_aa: CASSPGTSGSSYNEQFF